This T cell receptor beta chain was retrieved from a study of blood T cell repertoires in COVID-19. Study at large: Nucleic acid was either cDNA or gDNA, and it came from T cells, B-cell-depleted T cells, or PBMCs.

V shed 5 bases and J 7 bases; nucleotides not matched to a gene: 9. CDR1 and CDR2 from the germline V gene are PRHDT and FYEKMQ (reference sequence). The CDR3 runs 16 residues. This clone has a single count. Study processing details: Amplifying reference gene primers gave estimates of nucleated cell counts. Clones were sequenced by immunoSEQ multiplex PCR, and TCRdb holds only the in-frame ones, with some missing. Clone size and the V and J calls come from that table; the DNA yielded D and trimming. The table includes around 260,000 clones, 80% to 90% detected once. The genes are TRBV13 and TRBJ2-1, with 12 nucleotides matching TRBD2. The receptor was derived from a woman in her 70s with COVID-19, enrolled during active disease. Sequencing used peripheral blood. This CDR3 reads CASSPRLAGVWNEQFF. CDR3 DNA sequence: TGTGCCAGCAGCCCTCGACTAGCGGGAGTTTGGAATGAGCAGTTCTTC. Supplemented by reference TRBV13 and TRBJ2-1, the full variable domain reads AAGVIQSPRHLIKEKRETATLKCYPIPRHDTVYWYQQGPGQDPQFLISFYEKMQSDKGSIPDRFSAQQFSDYHSELNMSSLELGDSALYFCASSPRLAGVWNEQFFGPGTRLTVL.